This record looks at one TCR beta chain sequence and its context. Its antigen is not known. This sample was taken from a study of cytomegalovirus exposure and HLA in healthy donors. Study-wide findings and caveats: One cluster of highly shared sequence variants probably arose as a sequencing artifact. Among TCR sequences, most were rare, though some public TCRs appeared in many donors. A later analysis showed that HLA-associated TCR beta chains had undergone more clonal expansion than equally common others. High specificity and sensitivity for cytomegalovirus status were reported for the classifier.

Germline values: CDR1 SGHKS, CDR2 YYEKEE (reference sequence). Trimming cost V 4 bases and J 4 bases, with 17 bases left between them. The CDR3 loop spans 15 amino acids. The PCR ran on 60 Vbeta and 13 Jbeta primers. Libraries were prepared by immunoSEQ multiplex PCR; TCRdb keeps only in-frame clonotypes and omits some of them. The data show roughly 90,000 clones, with around four fifths seen just once and around 3.2% held by the top ten. Sequencing was carried out using PBMCs. This receptor was obtained from a man under 40 in good health and CMV-seropositive. The V call is TRBV5-5, the J call TRBJ2-5; TRBD2 might be the D (7 bases). CDR3 bases: TGTGCCAGCAGCACGGTACAGGGAGGGCGAGAGACCCAGTACTTC. Translating gives CASSTVQGGRETQYF. The full variable domain, with the rest looked up from reference TRBV5-5 and TRBJ2-5, is DAGVTQSPTHLIKTRGQQVTLRCSPISGHKSVSWYQQVLGQGPQFIFQYYEKEERGRGNFPDRFSARQFPNYSSELNVNALLLGDSALYLCASSTVQGGRETQYFGPGTRLLVL.